This T cell receptor beta chain was sequenced for a study of T-cell memory formation after mild COVID-19. Study-wide findings and caveats: Clones that contracted from day 15 to 85 were balanced CD4/CD8, while later expanders leaned CD4+.

Germline V gene data show CDR1 as DFQATT and CDR2 as SNEGSKA (reference sequence). Unmatched junction bases numbered 6, after V lost 3 bases and J lost 4 bases. The CDR3 length is 16 residues. This clonotype was recorded a few times. Its antigen remains unidentified. With constant-segment primers, 5'RACE yielded cDNA libraries of TCR alpha and TCR beta that carried sample barcodes and UMIs. TCRdb reprocessed the 5' RACE reads via MiXCR and lists one record per CDR3 protein. The repertoire holds approximately 210,000 distinct CDR3 sequences, with around 16% as singletons. The clonotype originates from an adult woman who had mild COVID-19 (a few samples of this study predate the infection). Cell type and time point are not known. This chain joins TRBV20-1 and TRBJ1-6, with TRBD1 matching 10 bases. The sequencing sample was made of PBMCs or a T cell subset sorted from them (not recorded which). The CDR3 region is CSASKMGQGYNSPLHF. The DNA for the CDR3 is TGCAGTGCTAGCAAGATGGGACAGGGGTATAATTCACCCCTCCACTTT.